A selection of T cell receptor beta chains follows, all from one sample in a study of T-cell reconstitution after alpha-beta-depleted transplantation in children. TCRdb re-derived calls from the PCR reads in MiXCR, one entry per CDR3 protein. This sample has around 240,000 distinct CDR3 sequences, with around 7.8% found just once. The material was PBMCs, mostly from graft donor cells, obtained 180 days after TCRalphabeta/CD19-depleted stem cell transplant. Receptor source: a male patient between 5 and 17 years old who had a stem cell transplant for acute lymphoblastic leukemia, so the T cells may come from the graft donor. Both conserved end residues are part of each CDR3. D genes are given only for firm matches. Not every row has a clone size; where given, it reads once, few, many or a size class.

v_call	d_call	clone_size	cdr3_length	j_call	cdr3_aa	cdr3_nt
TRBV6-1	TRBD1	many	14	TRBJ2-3	CASSGQGSTDTQYF	TGTGCCAGCAGTGGACAGGGTAGCACAGATACGCAGTATTTT
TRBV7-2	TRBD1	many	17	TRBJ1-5	CASSHNRDRGYNQPQHF	TGTGCCAGCAGCCACAACCGGGACAGGGGTTACAATCAGCCCCAGCATTTT
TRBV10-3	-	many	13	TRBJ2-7	CAISVGVTYEQYF	TGTGCCATCAGTGTAGGGGTCACCTACGAGCAGTACTTC
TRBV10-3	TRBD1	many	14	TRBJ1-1	CAIRETGFFAEAFF	TGTGCCATCAGAGAGACAGGGTTCTTCGCTGAAGCTTTCTTT
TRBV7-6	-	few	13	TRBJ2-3	CASSFKLTDTQYF	TGTGCCAGCAGCTTTAAGCTAACAGATACGCAGTATTTT
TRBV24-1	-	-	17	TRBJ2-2	CATSDRGDSSNTGELFF	TGTGCCACCAGTGATAGGGGGGACAGCTCGAACACCGGGGAGCTGTTTTTT
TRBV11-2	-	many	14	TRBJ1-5	CASSLDLIDQPQHF	TGTGCCAGCAGCTTAGATCTGATTGATCAGCCCCAGCATTTT
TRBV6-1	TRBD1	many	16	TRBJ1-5	CASSLTGTGVIQPQHF	TGTGCCAGCAGCCTAACCGGGACAGGGGTTATTCAGCCCCAGCATTTT
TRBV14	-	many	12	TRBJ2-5	CASSQDWETQYF	TGTGCCAGCAGCCAAGATTGGGAGACCCAGTACTTC
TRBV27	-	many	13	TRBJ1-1	CASRGSVNTEAFF	TGTGCCTCGCGGGGGTCAGTGAACACTGAAGCTTTCTTT
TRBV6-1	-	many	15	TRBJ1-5	CASSEGDRFNQPQHF	TGTGCCAGCAGTGAAGGAGACAGGTTCAATCAGCCCCAGCATTTT
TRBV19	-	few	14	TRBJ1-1	CASSIPSWNTEAFF	TGTGCCAGTAGTATACCTTCTTGGAACACTGAAGCTTTCTTT
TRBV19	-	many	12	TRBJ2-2	CASPDRTGELFF	TGTGCCAGTCCCGACAGGACCGGGGAGCTGTTTTTT
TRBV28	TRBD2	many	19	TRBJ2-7	CASSARQTSGRSRTYEQYF	TGTGCCAGCAGTGCTAGGCAGACTAGCGGGAGGAGTAGGACCTACGAGCAGTACTTC
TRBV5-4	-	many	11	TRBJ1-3	CASSRGGTIYF	TGTGCCAGCAGCAGGGGGGGCACCATATATTTT
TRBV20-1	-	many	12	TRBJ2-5	CSIGIRGETQYF	TGCAGTATCGGGATCCGGGGAGAGACCCAGTACTTC
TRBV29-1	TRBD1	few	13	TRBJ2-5	CSVHTGVRETQYF	TGCAGCGTTCATACAGGGGTACGAGAGACCCAGTACTTC
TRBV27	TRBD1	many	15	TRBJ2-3	CASSPRDRSTDTQYF	TGTGCCAGCAGTCCCCGGGACAGGAGCACAGATACGCAGTATTTT
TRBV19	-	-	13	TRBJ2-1	CASGRLLDLEQFF	TGTGCCAGTGGGCGCCTCCTAGATTTGGAGCAGTTCTTC
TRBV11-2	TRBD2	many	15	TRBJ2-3	CASSPGLARTDTQYF	TGTGCCAGCAGCCCCGGACTAGCCCGCACAGATACGCAGTATTTT
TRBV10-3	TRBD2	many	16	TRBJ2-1	CAISESRSGRAHEQFF	TGTGCCATCAGTGAGTCGAGAAGCGGGAGGGCCCATGAGCAGTTCTTC
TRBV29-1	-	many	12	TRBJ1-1	CSGNRVGTEAFF	TGCAGCGGCAACAGGGTTGGCACTGAAGCTTTCTTT
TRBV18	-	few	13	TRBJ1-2	CASSPLDGGGYTF	TGTGCCAGCTCACCACTGGATGGCGGAGGGTACACCTTC
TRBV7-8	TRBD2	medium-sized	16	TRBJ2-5	CASSYSSRGGQETQYF	TGTGCCAGCAGCTACTCTTCGCGGGGGGGCCAAGAGACCCAGTACTTC
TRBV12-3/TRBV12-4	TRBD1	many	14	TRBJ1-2	CASSPDRVNYGYTF	TGTGCCAGCAGTCCGGACAGGGTTAACTATGGCTACACCTTC
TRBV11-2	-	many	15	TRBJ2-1	CASSPDISYKSEQFF	TGTGCCAGCAGCCCTGACATCTCCTATAAGAGTGAGCAGTTCTTC
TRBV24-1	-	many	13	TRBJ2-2	CATSDRGAGELFF	TGTGCCACCAGCGACAGAGGGGCCGGGGAGCTGTTTTTT
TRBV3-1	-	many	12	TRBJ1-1	CASSKGGGEAFF	TGTGCCAGCAGCAAAGGGGGAGGTGAAGCTTTCTTT
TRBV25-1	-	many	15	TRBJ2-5	CASSPNLLGAETQYF	TGTGCCAGCAGTCCAAACCTCCTGGGGGCTGAGACCCAGTACTTC
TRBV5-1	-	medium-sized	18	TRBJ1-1	CASSLRSQFSRANTEAFF	TGCGCCAGCAGCTTGCGGTCCCAATTTAGTCGCGCGAACACTGAAGCTTTCTTT
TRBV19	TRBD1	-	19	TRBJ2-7	CAISVPWTGDIPRPYEQYF	TGTGCCATTTCGGTACCCTGGACAGGGGATATACCTCGACCCTACGAGCAGTACTTC
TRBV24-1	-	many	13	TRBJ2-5	CATSESPRETQYF	TGTGCCACCAGTGAAAGCCCCCGAGAGACCCAGTACTTC
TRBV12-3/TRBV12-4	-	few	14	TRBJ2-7	CASSLRRLSYEQYF	TGTGCCAGCAGTTTACGTCGCCTCTCCTACGAGCAGTACTTC
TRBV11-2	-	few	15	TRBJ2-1	CASSSVNPKNNEQFF	TGTGCCAGCAGCTCGGTAAACCCGAAAAACAATGAGCAGTTCTTC
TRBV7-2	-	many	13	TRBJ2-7	CASSPWDRLGQYF	TGTGCCAGCAGCCCTTGGGACCGGCTAGGGCAGTACTTC
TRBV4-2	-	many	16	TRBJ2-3	CASSQGPQGGTDTQYF	TGTGCCAGCAGCCAAGGACCCCAGGGAGGTACAGATACGCAGTATTTT
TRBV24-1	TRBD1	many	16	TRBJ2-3	CATSDLDRAQSDTQYF	TGTGCCACCAGTGATTTGGACAGGGCGCAGTCGGATACGCAGTATTTT
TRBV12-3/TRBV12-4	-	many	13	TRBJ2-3	CASSPDSTDTQYF	TGTGCCAGCAGTCCCGACTCCACAGATACGCAGTATTTT
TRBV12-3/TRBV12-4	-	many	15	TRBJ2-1	CASSKYRDTYNEQFF	TGTGCCAGCAGTAAGTACCGGGACACCTACAATGAGCAGTTCTTC
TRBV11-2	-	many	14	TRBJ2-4	CASSLDFGGNIQYF	TGTGCCAGCAGCTTAGATTTTGGCGGGAACATTCAGTACTTC
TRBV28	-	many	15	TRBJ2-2	CASSLRGTDTGELFF	TGTGCCAGCAGTTTACGCGGGACGGACACCGGGGAGCTGTTTTTT